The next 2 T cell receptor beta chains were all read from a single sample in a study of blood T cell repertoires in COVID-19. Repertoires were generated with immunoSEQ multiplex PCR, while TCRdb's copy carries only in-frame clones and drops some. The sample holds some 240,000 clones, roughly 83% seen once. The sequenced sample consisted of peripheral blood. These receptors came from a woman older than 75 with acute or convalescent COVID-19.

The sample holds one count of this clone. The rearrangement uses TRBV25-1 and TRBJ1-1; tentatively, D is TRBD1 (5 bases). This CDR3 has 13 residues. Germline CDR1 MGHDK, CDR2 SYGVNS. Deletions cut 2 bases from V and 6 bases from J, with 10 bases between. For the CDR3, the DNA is TGTGCCAGCAGTGAACTAGGGGTACCTGAAGCTTTCTTT. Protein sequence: CASSELGVPEAFF. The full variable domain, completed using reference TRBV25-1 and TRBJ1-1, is EADIYQTPRYLVIGTGKKITLECSQTMGHDKMYWYQQDPGMELHLIHYSYGVNSTEKGDLSSESTVSRIRTEHFPLTLESARPSHTSQYLCASSELGVPEAFFGQGTRLTVV.

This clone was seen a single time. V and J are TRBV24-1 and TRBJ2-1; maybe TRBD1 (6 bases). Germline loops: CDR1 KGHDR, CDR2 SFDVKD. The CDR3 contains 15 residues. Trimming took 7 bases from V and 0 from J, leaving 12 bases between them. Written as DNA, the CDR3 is TGTGCCACCAGCCGCAGGGGCTTCTCCTACAATGAGCAGTTCTTC. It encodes CATSRRGFSYNEQFF.